Each of the 9 T cell receptor beta chains below was sequenced from the same sample in a study of blood T cell repertoires in COVID-19. Here immunoSEQ multiplex PCR was the method, and the copy in TCRdb shows in-frame clones only, minus some. Of approximately 130,000 clones listed, 65% to 90% are singletons. Sequencing was done on a sample of peripheral blood. The receptors derive from a human donor in a cohort sampled during active COVID-19.

The chain is built from TRBV7-6 and TRBJ2-5; TRBD1 might be the D (5 bases). The V end was cut by 5 bases, the J end by 5 bases, with 18 bases between. The CDR3 spans 15 residues. In germline, CDR1 is SGHVS, CDR2 FNYEAQ. CDR3: CASSKTQGLGETQYF. In DNA, the CDR3 is TGTGCCAGCAGCAAGACTCAGGGTCTTGGGGAGACCCAGTACTTC.

The chain uses TRBV25-1 and TRBJ1-1; tentative D call: TRBD1 (6 bases). V lost 4 bases to trimming and J lost 0 bases, with 12 bases between them. In germline, CDR1 is MGHDK, CDR2 SYGVNS. CDR3 length: 15 amino acids. The CDR3, as DNA: TGTGCCAGCAGTGCCCGGACAGCCATGAACACTGAAGCTTTCTTT. Translating gives CASSARTAMNTEAFF.

This clone was counted a single time. The chain joins TRBV28 to TRBJ2-1, with 8 nucleotides matching TRBD2. V shed 6 bases and J 6 bases; nucleotides not matched to a gene: 10. Germline V CDR1 and CDR2: MDHEN, SYDVKM. The CDR3 has 15 residues. For the CDR3, the DNA is TGTGCCAGCAGCACCCCTCGACGGGGGGGCAATGAGCAGTTCTTC. This translates into CASSTPRRGGNEQFF.

The V and J genes are TRBV5-6 and TRBJ2-3; a weak D match, TRBD1 (6 bases). Germline V gene lookup returns CDR1 SGHDT and CDR2 YYEEEE. V lost 3 bases to trimming and J lost 6 bases, with 17 bases between them. This CDR3 has 15 amino acids. CDR3 in amino acids: CASSSVDRFSDTQYF. The CDR3 region has the DNA TGTGCCAGCAGCTCCGTTGACAGGTTTAGTGATACGCAGTATTTT.

The V gene is TRBV6-5, the J gene TRBJ2-7; 9 bases match TRBD2. The ends lost 3 bases at V and 3 bases at J; junction bases unmatched: 3. Germline CDR1 is MNHEY and CDR2 is SVGAGI. This CDR3 is built from 14 residues. The CDR3 is CASSYSGGGYEQYF. The DNA for the CDR3 is TGTGCCAGCAGTTATAGCGGGGGTGGCTACGAGCAGTACTTC.

The chain has TRBV7-2 and TRBJ1-1; the D gene is possibly TRBD1 (5 bases). The CDR3 extends over 16 amino acids. Germline CDR1 and CDR2: SGHTA and FQGNSA. V was pared by 5 bases and J by 0 bases, with 16 bases between. The CDR3: CASSKAGRNMNTEAFF. The CDR3 DNA follows: TGTGCCAGCAGCAAAGCGGGACGGAACATGAACACTGAAGCTTTCTTT. Together with reference TRBV7-2 and TRBJ1-1, the CDR3 gives the full variable domain: GAGVSQSPSNKVTEKGKDVELRCDPISGHTALYWYRQSLGQGLEFLIYFQGNSAPDKSGLPSDRFSAERTGGSVSTLTIQRTQQEDSAVYLCASSKAGRNMNTEAFFGQGTRLTVV.

The V and J genes are TRBV4-3 and TRBJ2-5, with TRBD2 as a possible D gene (5 bases). The germline V gene encodes CDR1 LGHNA and CDR2 YSLEER. V lost 4 bases and J lost 4, with 10 bases in between. This CDR3 comprises 13 residues. This chain's CDR3 is CASSRDGGETQYF. The DNA for the CDR3 is TGCGCCAGCAGCCGCGATGGAGGAGAGACCCAGTACTTC.

The chain's CDR3 is CASSETQSTDTQYF. CDR3 DNA: TGTGCCAGCAGTGAAACCCAGAGCACAGATACGCAGTATTTT. The chain is built from TRBV2 and TRBJ2-3; no firm D call. Germline CDR1 and CDR2: SNHLY and FYNNEI. V was shortened by 2 bases and J by 0 bases, with 6 bases between the two germline ends. This CDR3 has 14 amino acids.

V is TRBV5-1 and J is TRBJ2-7, with 9 bases that match TRBD2. Germline V gene sequence: CDR1 SGHRS, CDR2 YFSETQ. The CDR3 consists of 15 residues. The V gene end was trimmed by 0 bases and the J gene end by 6 bases; junction bases not matched to a gene: 7. The CDR3 loop is CASSLGQVAGAEQYF. The CDR3 DNA reads as TGCGCCAGCAGCTTGGGACAAGTAGCGGGGGCCGAGCAGTACTTC.